This T cell receptor (beta chain) was retrieved from a study of blood T cell repertoires in COVID-19 (dated by TCRdb to about 2020). Regarding the study in general: Collaborator samples came from the United States, Italy and Spain and covered acute and convalescent phases of COVID-19. The prospective study material was composed of cDNA or gDNA derived from T cells, B-cell-depleted T cells, or PBMCs. The samples were drawn from two sources: the first 160 participants of the ongoing ImmuneRACE study, and approximately 1,300 subjects contributed by 6 global collaborators. Deeply sampled blood TCRbeta repertoires from subjects exposed to, actively infected with, or recovered from COVID-19 were included in the dataset. Nearly every sample came with metadata listing a de-identified subject ID, COVID-19 status, age in years and sex. Where available, HLA class I and class II types were taken from metadata supplied by the sample provider and were not determined by assay-based typing. A freely available public database, intended as a resource for researchers studying the immune response to SARS-CoV-2, is where the repertoires were released. The paper's findings and limits, for the study overall: Clinical and demographic metadata were provided uncurated, with the amount varying by source and participant.

Points on this clone: Its specific antigen is unknown. No qualities accompany the bases; no much larger clone lies one base away.

TCRbeta CDR3 regions were amplified from genomic DNA by means of the immunoSEQ Assay, a bias-controlled multiplex PCR. In the original analysis: Within the assay, amplification of reference gene primers was used to estimate how many nucleated cells each sample contained. To quantify the absolute abundance of each unique TCRbeta CDR3 rearrangement, sequence reads were collapsed and filtered. For each sample, productive Simpson clonality was calculated as the square root of Simpson's diversity index over productive rearrangements. Imported from immuneACCESS, the table was reduced by TCRdb to in-frame sequences with V and J called. These copies leave out some clones; in studies compared against another copy, an unresolved V gene accounts for under half, and the cause of the remainder is not known. The DNA was the basis for D and trimming; V, J and clone size are from that table. A total of around 100,000 clones appear in this sample, roughly two thirds of them only once. The biggest ten clones account for about 6% of the sample.

Whole blood was collected in K2EDTA tubes by collaborating institutions according to the institutions' own protocols. Collaborator samples were shipped for TCRbeta analysis as frozen whole blood, isolated PBMCs, or DNA extracted from either sample type. The germline V gene (reference sequence) yields LNHDA for CDR1 and SQIVND for CDR2. Trimming costs V 3 bases and J 7 bases, and their ends lie 10 bases apart. The CDR3 holds 14 amino acids from the cysteine to the phenylalanine. Just the 42-base CDR3 DNA is kept, in frame starting at base 1. The V and J segments used are TRBV19 and TRBJ1-6; the D gene is perhaps TRBD1, from 6 matching bases. The sequence came from a man older than 75 with acute or convalescent COVID-19. The source material was peripheral blood. The DNA sequence is given as TGTGCCAGTAGTATGTCTGGGGGCAATTCACCCCTCCACTTT. It translates as CASSMSGGNSPLHF.